This T cell receptor beta chain comes out of a study of blood T cell repertoires in COVID-19. The table came from immunoSEQ multiplex PCR; TCRdb's copy has only in-frame clones and leaves some out. The sample yields around 280,000 clones, more than 75% seen once. This CDR3 has 14 residues. The V segment lost 8 bases and the J segment 4 bases; nucleotides outside the gene matches: 10. Germline V gene sequence: CDR1 MNHEY, CDR2 SVGAGI. Sequencing was carried out using peripheral blood. This rearrangement joins TRBV6-5 to TRBJ2-7; 8 bases line up with TRBD1. The clonotype was recovered from a woman in her 30s who had recovered from COVID-19. The DNA for the CDR3 is TGTGCCAGCCGGAAGGACAGGGATAGGTACGAGCAGTACTTC. The encoded protein is CASRKDRDRYEQYF.